This T cell receptor (beta chain) was sequenced in a study of cytomegalovirus exposure and HLA in healthy donors. Study results and caveats: Follow-up analysis seemed to connect common viral pathogens with several of the most significant clusters identified. According to a later analysis, most TCR beta chains associated with CMV appeared HLA-restricted.

It was with 60 Vbeta and 13 Jbeta primers that the PCR ran. Data came from immunoSEQ multiplex PCR; TCRdb stores just in-frame clones and leaves some out. The sample comprises about 180,000 clones, around 77% of which are singletons, and 2% to 2.5% rests with the top ten. V shed 1 base and J 0 bases; nucleotides not matched to a gene: 1. This CDR3 contains 15 residues. CDR1 and CDR2 from the germline V gene are LGHNA and YSLEER. As concerns this clone: The antigen is unknown.

The V and J genes are TRBV4-3 and TRBJ2-3, with 7 bases lining up with TRBD2. The sequenced material came from PBMCs. This TCR derives from a man between 60 and 75 years old in good health and CMV-seronegative. The CDR3 nucleotides are TGCGCCAGCAGCCAAGTGACTAGCAGCACAGATACGCAGTATTTT. Amino acid sequence: CASSQVTSSTDTQYF.